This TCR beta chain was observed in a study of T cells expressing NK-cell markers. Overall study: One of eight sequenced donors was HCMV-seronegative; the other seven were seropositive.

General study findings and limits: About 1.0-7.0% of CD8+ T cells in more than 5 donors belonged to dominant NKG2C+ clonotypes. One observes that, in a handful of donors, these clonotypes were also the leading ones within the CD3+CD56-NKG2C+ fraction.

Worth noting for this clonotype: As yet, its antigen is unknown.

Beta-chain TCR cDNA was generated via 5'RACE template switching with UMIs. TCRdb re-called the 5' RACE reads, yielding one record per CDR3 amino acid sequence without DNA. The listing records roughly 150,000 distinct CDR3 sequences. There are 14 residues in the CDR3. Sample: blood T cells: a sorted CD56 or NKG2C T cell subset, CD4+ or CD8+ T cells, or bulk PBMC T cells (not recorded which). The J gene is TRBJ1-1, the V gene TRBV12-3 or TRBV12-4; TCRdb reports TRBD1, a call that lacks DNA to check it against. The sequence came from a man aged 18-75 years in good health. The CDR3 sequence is CASRPGGGNTEAFF.